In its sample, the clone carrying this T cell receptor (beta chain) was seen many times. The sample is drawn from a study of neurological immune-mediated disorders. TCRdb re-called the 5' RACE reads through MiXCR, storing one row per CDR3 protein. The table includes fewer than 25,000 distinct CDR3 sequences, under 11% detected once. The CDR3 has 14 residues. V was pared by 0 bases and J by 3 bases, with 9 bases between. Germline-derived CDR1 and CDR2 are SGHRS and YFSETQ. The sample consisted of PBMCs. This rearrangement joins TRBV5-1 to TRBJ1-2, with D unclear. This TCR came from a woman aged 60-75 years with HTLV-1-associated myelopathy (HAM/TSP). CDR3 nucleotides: TGCGCCAGCAGCTTGGGATCGACACACTATGGCTACACCTTC. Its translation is CASSLGSTHYGYTF.